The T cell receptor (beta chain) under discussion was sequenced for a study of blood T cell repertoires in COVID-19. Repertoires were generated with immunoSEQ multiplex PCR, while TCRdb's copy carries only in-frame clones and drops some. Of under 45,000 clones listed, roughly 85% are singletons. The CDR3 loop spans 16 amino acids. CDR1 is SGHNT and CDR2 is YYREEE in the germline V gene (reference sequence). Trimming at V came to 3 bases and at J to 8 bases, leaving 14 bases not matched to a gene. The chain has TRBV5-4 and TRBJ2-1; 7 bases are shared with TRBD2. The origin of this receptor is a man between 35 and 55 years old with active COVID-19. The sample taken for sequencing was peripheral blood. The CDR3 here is CASSSRRSGIGDEQFF. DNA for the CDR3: TGTGCCAGCAGCTCCCGGAGGAGCGGGATTGGTGATGAGCAGTTCTTC.